These 2 T cell receptor beta chains were sequenced from one sample in a study of Ad26.COV2.S vaccination and SARS-CoV-2 variants. The sample's treatment: 19 received Ad26.COV2.S at low or high dose, single or two shots; several received placebo; per-sample allocation not given. It was on day 63 after the first vaccine or placebo injection that samples were taken. Measured with immunoSEQ multiplex PCR; TCRdb has only the in-frame clones, and not every one. The data contain around 350,000 clones, roughly 85% of them seen just once; the ten biggest clones take up roughly 3.3%. This material consisted of peripheral blood, taken in a trial of Ad26.COV2.S vaccine versus placebo. The receptors were sampled from a person between 18 and 59 years old who received the Ad26.COV2.S COVID-19 vaccine or a placebo.

The V call is TRBV6-2 or TRBV6-3, the J call TRBJ2-3, with 7 bases matching TRBD1. The CDR3 runs to 14 residues. Germline-derived CDR1 and CDR2 are MNHEY and SVGEGT. The ends lost 5 bases at V and 3 bases at J; junction bases unmatched: 5. The CDR3, as DNA: TGTGCCAGCAGTCATACAGGGGTGACAGATACGCAGTATTTT. Its protein product is CASSHTGVTDTQYF.

The chain combines TRBV7-2 with TRBJ2-3; D gene unclear. V lost 2 bases to trimming and J lost 5 bases, with 8 bases between them. The germline gives CDR1 SGHTA, CDR2 FQGNSA. The CDR3 has 13 residues. CDR3 DNA sequence: TGTGCCAGCAGCTTATTCCCGGGAGATACGCAGTATTTT. Its protein product is CASSLFPGDTQYF.